The 27 T cell receptor beta chains in this list originate from one sample, sequenced in a study of identifying expanded T cells in peripheral blood. Method: immunoSEQ multiplex PCR; TCRdb's copy keeps in-frame clones and lacks some. Altogether about 58,000 clones are present, around nine tenths being singletons, with the ten largest covering 3.5% to 4.5%. The sample consisted of blood. Receptors were obtained from a person aged 18 to 75 in good health.

V usage is TRBV7-8 and J usage is TRBJ1-3; possible D gene TRBD1, 5 bases. V dropped 4 bases and J dropped 4 bases, with 23 bases sitting between them. Germline V lookup: CDR1 SGHVS, CDR2 FQNEAQ. The CDR3 length is 18 residues. CDR3 protein: CASSSTPGFGAIGNTIYF. The CDR3, as DNA: TGTGCCAGCAGCTCCACCCCGGGGTTTGGGGCAATAGGAAACACCATATATTTT.

V gene TRBV7-2 combines with J gene TRBJ2-7; TRBD1 matches at 9 bases. CDR1 is SGHTA and CDR2 is FQGNSA in the germline V gene. Trimming cost V 1 base and J 4 bases; bases outside gene matches: 5. There are 15 residues in the CDR3. The DNA of the CDR3 is TGTGCCAGCAGCTTAGAAGGGACAGGGCGTTACGAGCAGTACTTC. Its translation is CASSLEGTGRYEQYF.

V usage is TRBV7-2 and J usage is TRBJ2-7; D remains ambiguous. Germline values: CDR1 SGHTA, CDR2 FQGNSA. The V end was cut by 0 bases, the J end by 1 base, with 10 bases between. The CDR3 runs to 15 residues. The CDR3 DNA reads TGTGCCAGCAGCTTAGCGCCTGGATGGTCCTACGAGCAGTACTTC. Its protein product is CASSLAPGWSYEQYF.

The rearrangement uses TRBV27 and TRBJ2-7, with D perhaps TRBD2 (6 bases). Germline lookup yields CDR1 MNHEY and CDR2 SMNVEV (reference sequence). Deletions cut 5 bases from V and 0 bases from J, with 17 bases between. This CDR3 has 16 amino acids. This CDR3 is CASSPRDLRSSYEQYF. The CDR3 nucleotides are TGTGCCAGCAGTCCGCGGGACCTTCGGAGCTCCTACGAGCAGTACTTC.

Only one count was recorded for this clone. This chain uses TRBV5-1 with TRBJ2-7; D possibly corresponds to TRBD2 (6 bases). Germline CDR1 and CDR2: SGHRS and YFSETQ. Trimming stripped 4 bases from V and 7 bases from J, with 24 bases between. The CDR3 is made up of 16 amino acids. This CDR3 reads CASSTGLINIDLEQYF. DNA of the CDR3: TGCGCCAGCAGCACCGGACTAATTAACATAGATTTGGAGCAGTACTTC. Combining the CDR3 with reference TRBV5-1 and TRBJ2-7 gives the whole variable domain KAGVTQTPRYLIKTRGQQVTLSCSPISGHRSVSWYQQTPGQGLQFLFEYFSETQRNKGNFPGRFSGRQFSNSRSEMNVSTLELGDSALYLCASSTGLINIDLEQYFGPGTRLTVT.

This chain joins TRBV28 and TRBJ1-5; 9 bases align to TRBD1. The germline CDR1 and CDR2 sequences are MDHEN and SYDVKM. V was pared by 6 bases and J by 0 bases, with 6 bases of the junction left unmatched. The CDR3 length is 16 residues. The CDR3 sequence: CASRDGTGTSNQPQHF. The CDR3 bases are TGTGCCAGCAGGGACGGGACAGGGACTAGCAATCAGCCCCAGCATTTT.

This chain links TRBV27 with TRBJ2-5; 11 bases line up with TRBD2. The ends lost 5 bases at V and 4 bases at J; junction bases unmatched: 6. Germline V gene data show CDR1 as MNHEY and CDR2 as SMNVEV (reference sequence). The CDR3 contains 15 residues. The CDR3 here is CASSRSGRAPETQYF. As DNA, the CDR3 is TGTGCCAGCAGTCGTAGCGGGAGGGCCCCAGAGACCCAGTACTTC.

The chain is built from TRBV11-2 and TRBJ1-2; weak D call: TRBD1 (5 bases). Per germline, CDR1 SGHAT and CDR2 FQNNGV. V dropped 1 base and J dropped 6 bases, with 18 bases sitting between them. This CDR3 region has 16 residues. The CDR3 DNA is TGTGCCAGCAGCTTAGTCATAGGGGCAGGAGGGAATGGCTACACCTTC. Its translation is CASSLVIGAGGNGYTF. Using reference TRBV11-2 and TRBJ1-2 for the parts outside the CDR3, the full variable domain is EAGVAQSPRYKIIEKRQSVAFWCNPISGHATLYWYQQILGQGPKLLIQFQNNGVVDDSQLPKDRFSAERLKGVDSTLKIQPAKLEDSAVYLCASSLVIGAGGNGYTFGSGTRLTVV.

The gene calls are TRBV14 and TRBJ2-1; no clear D gene. Germline V gene lookup returns CDR1 SGHDN and CDR2 FVKESK. V was shortened by 5 bases and J by 8 bases, with 7 bases between the two germline ends. The CDR3 totals 11 residues. The CDR3 region has the DNA TGTGCCAGCAGCGTTCTGTATGAGCAGTTCTTC. It codes for CASSVLYEQFF. Full variable domain (remainder filled in from reference TRBV14 and TRBJ2-1): EAGVTQFPSHSVIEKGQTVTLRCDPISGHDNLYWYRRVMGKEIKFLLHFVKESKQDESGMPNNRFLAERTGGTYSTLKVQPAELEDSGVYFCASSVLYEQFFGPGTRLTVL.

This clone was observed once. The genes are TRBV2 and TRBJ1-3; D is unclear. Germline lookup yields CDR1 SNHLY and CDR2 FYNNEI. The CDR3 covers 14 residues. Trimming pared 6 bases from V and 0 bases from J, leaving 9 bases between. The chain's CDR3 is CASRPRGSGNTIYF. DNA for the CDR3: TGTGCCAGCAGACCCAGAGGCTCTGGAAACACCATATATTTT.

A single count supports this clone. The V gene is TRBV27, the J gene TRBJ2-3, with 12 bases identical to TRBD2. V lost 5 bases, J lost 3 bases, and 9 bases stayed unmatched. Germline CDR1 MNHEY, CDR2 SMNVEV (reference sequence). This CDR3 spans 17 amino acids. The CDR3 spells CASSITGLAGPTDTQYF. The CDR3 DNA reads TGTGCCAGCAGTATCACAGGACTAGCGGGGCCTACAGATACGCAGTATTTT.

This rearrangement joins TRBV18 to TRBJ2-5, with TRBD2 identical over 7 bases. This CDR3 comprises 15 residues. Germline CDR1 reads KGHSH; CDR2 reads LQKENI. Unmatched junction bases numbered 8, after V lost 2 bases and J lost 5 bases. CDR3 amino acids: CASSPGRGSRETQYF. CDR3 DNA sequence: TGTGCCAGCTCACCAGGGCGGGGGTCGCGGGAGACCCAGTACTTC.

The chain has TRBV4-3 and TRBJ2-7; possibly TRBD2 for D (5 bases). Trimming shortened V by 8 bases and J by 5 bases, and 31 bases separated the two germline ends. Germline-derived CDR1 and CDR2 are LGHNA and YSLEER. The CDR3 contains 18 residues. CDR3 protein: CASQGQLLGQEELDEQYF. The CDR3 nucleotides read TGCGCCAGCCAAGGGCAACTACTAGGGCAGGAAGAACTGGACGAGCAGTACTTC.

The CDR3 coding sequence is TGTGCCAGCAAGGGGCAGTTCTTC. It translates to CASKGQFF. This rearrangement joins TRBV2 to TRBJ2-1; D gene unclear. The CDR3 contains 8 residues. CDR1 is SNHLY and CDR2 is FYNNEI in the germline V gene. Deletions cut 7 bases from V and 12 bases from J, with 4 bases between.

The chain combines TRBV7-2 with TRBJ2-5; 7 nucleotides line up with TRBD2. The germline CDR1 and CDR2 sequences are SGHTA and FQGNSA. Trimming removed 5 bases from V and 4 bases from J; junction bases left unmatched: 7. The CDR3 runs 14 residues. The CDR3 protein is CASSRPGRGETQYF. CDR3 nucleotide sequence: TGTGCCAGCAGCCGCCCGGGGAGGGGAGAGACCCAGTACTTC.

The rearrangement uses TRBV5-1 and TRBJ2-7; the match to TRBD2 covers 11 bases. The junction had 4 bases not matched to a gene; V was cut back by 3 bases and J by 2 bases. CDR1 and CDR2 (germline): SGHRS, YFSETQ. CDR3 length: 15 residues. CDR3 amino acids: CASSSLAGGPYEQYF. The CDR3 DNA is TGCGCCAGCAGCTCGCTAGCGGGAGGTCCCTACGAGCAGTACTTC.

The chain has TRBV28 and TRBJ2-3, with D perhaps matching TRBD2 (6 bases). CDR1 and CDR2 from the germline V gene are MDHEN and SYDVKM. Trimming took 3 bases from V and 9 from J, leaving 16 bases between them. This CDR3 region has 14 residues. This chain's CDR3 is CASSFAGRVETQYF. The CDR3 DNA is TGTGCCAGCAGTTTTGCGGGAAGGGTGGAGACGCAGTATTTT. Looking up the rest from reference TRBV28 and TRBJ2-3 gives the full variable domain: DVKVTQSSRYLVKRTGEKVFLECVQDMDHENMFWYRQDPGLGLRLIYFSYDVKMKEKGDIPEGYSVSREKKERFSLILESASTNQTSMYLCASSFAGRVETQYFGPGTRLTVL.

The chain is built from TRBV6-5 and TRBJ2-5, with 7 bases identical to TRBD1. CDR3 length: 15 residues. Germline loops: CDR1 MNHEY, CDR2 SVGAGI. V lost 1 base and J lost 2; bases outside the gene matches: 4. The CDR3 nucleotides read TGTGCCAGCAGTTACTTCTTCAGGGGGCAAGAGACCCAGTACTTC. It codes for CASSYFFRGQETQYF.

The chain carries TRBV4-3 and TRBJ1-1; D is unresolved. This CDR3 comprises 15 residues. V lost 1 base and J lost 5, with 14 bases in between. Per germline, CDR1 LGHNA and CDR2 YSLEER. The CDR3 is CASSQAVGSGTEAFF. The CDR3 DNA reads TGCGCCAGCAGCCAAGCCGTCGGGTCTGGGACTGAAGCTTTCTTT.

The chain has TRBV9 and TRBJ2-5; tentatively, D is TRBD1 (7 bases). Germline V gives CDR1 SGDLS, CDR2 YYNGEE. CDR3 size: 16 residues. V lost 2 bases and J lost 5, with 19 bases in between. The CDR3: CASSVGGGQAGETQYF. In DNA form, the CDR3 reads TGTGCCAGCAGCGTGGGGGGAGGACAGGCTGGGGAGACCCAGTACTTC.

This clone showed up just a few times. The V gene is TRBV28, the J gene TRBJ2-7, with TRBD1 matching over 7 bases. V lost 6 bases, J lost 7 bases, and 15 bases stayed unmatched. The CDR3 runs to 15 residues. Germline V gives CDR1 MDHEN, CDR2 SYDVKM. CDR3 coding DNA: TGTGCCAGCAGCCCAGGGGGTGAAAGGGCTACGGAGCAGTACTTC. Protein sequence: CASSPGGERATEQYF.

This clone turned up a few times. The V and J genes are TRBV27 and TRBJ2-5, with 11 bases aligning to TRBD2. Germline values: CDR1 MNHEY, CDR2 SMNVEV (reference sequence). V shed 4 bases and J 5 bases; nucleotides not matched to a gene: 9. The CDR3 has 16 residues. The DNA for the CDR3 is TGTGCCAGCAGTTCGCTCCTAGCGGGAGGATGGGAGACCCAGTACTTC. Amino acid sequence: CASSSLLAGGWETQYF.

J is TRBJ2-3 and V is TRBV5-6; D is possibly TRBD1 (5 bases). CDR1 SGHDT and CDR2 YYEEEE come from the germline V gene. CDR3 length equals 12 residues. Trimming cost V 6 bases and J 6 bases, with 11 bases left between them. The CDR3 is CASIQAGDTQYF. In DNA, the CDR3 is TGTGCCAGCATCCAAGCAGGGGATACGCAGTATTTT.

The chain has TRBV5-1 and TRBJ2-6; D perhaps matches TRBD1 (6 bases). CDR1 is SGHRS, CDR2 YFSETQ, per germline. The CDR3 covers 16 residues. The V end lost 7 bases, the J end lost 0 bases, and 14 bases lay between the germline ends. CDR3 sequence reads: CASFRDTLSGANVLTF. CDR3 sequence (DNA): TGCGCCAGCTTTAGGGACACCCTCTCTGGGGCCAACGTCCTGACTTTC. The whole variable domain, remainder taken from reference TRBV5-1 and TRBJ2-6, is KAGVTQTPRYLIKTRGQQVTLSCSPISGHRSVSWYQQTPGQGLQFLFEYFSETQRNKGNFPGRFSGRQFSNSRSEMNVSTLELGDSALYLCASFRDTLSGANVLTFGAGSRLTVL.

V usage is TRBV30 and J usage is TRBJ1-2; D is unresolved. The V end was cut by 5 bases, the J end by 4 bases, with 17 bases between. Germline CDR1 GTSNPN, CDR2 SVGIG (reference sequence). This CDR3 has 14 residues. CDR3 nucleotides: TGTGCCTGGCGTCCTGGAGCGGCCCGCTATGGCTACACCTTC. Amino acid sequence: CAWRPGAARYGYTF.

The chain employs TRBV7-2 and TRBJ2-3; 9 nucleotides match TRBD2. The CDR3 consists of 15 residues. CDR1 is SGHTA and CDR2 is FQGNSA in the germline V gene. After removal of 1 base from V and 4 bases from J, the junction contained 3 bases not matched to a gene. The CDR3 reads CASSLERGASDTQYF. CDR3 DNA sequence: TGTGCCAGCAGCTTAGAGCGGGGGGCGTCAGATACGCAGTATTTT.

The chain uses TRBV5-4 and TRBJ1-5; D may be TRBD1 (6 bases). The length of the CDR3 is 15 residues. Germline V gives CDR1 SGHNT, CDR2 YYREEE (reference sequence). Trimming took 2 bases from V and 3 from J, leaving 12 bases between them. CDR3 DNA: TGTGCCAGCAGCTTACAGGGTGTTGACAATCAGCCCCAGCATTTT. Protein sequence: CASSLQGVDNQPQHF.